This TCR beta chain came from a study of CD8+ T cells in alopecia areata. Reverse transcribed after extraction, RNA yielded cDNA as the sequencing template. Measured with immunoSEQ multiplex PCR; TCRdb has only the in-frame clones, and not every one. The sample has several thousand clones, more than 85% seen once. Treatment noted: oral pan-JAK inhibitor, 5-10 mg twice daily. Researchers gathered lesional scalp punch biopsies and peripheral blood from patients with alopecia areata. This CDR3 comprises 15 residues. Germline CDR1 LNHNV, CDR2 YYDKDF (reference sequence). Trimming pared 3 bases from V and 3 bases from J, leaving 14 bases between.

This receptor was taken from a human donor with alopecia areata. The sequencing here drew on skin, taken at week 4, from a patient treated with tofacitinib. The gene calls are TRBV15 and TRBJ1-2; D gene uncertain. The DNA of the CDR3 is TGTGCCACCAGCAGTAGTCCGGGTTTCGACTATGGCTACACCTTC. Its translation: CATSSSPGFDYGYTF.